This T cell receptor (beta chain) was captured in a study of cytomegalovirus exposure and HLA in healthy donors. With regard to this clone: Compared with germline, one end of the junction differs, possibly owing to a read error.

This CDR3 is 13 amino acids long. Germline CDR1 and CDR2: SGHTA and FQGTGA. Primers for the PCR totalled 60 Vbeta and 13 Jbeta. Libraries were prepared by immunoSEQ multiplex PCR; TCRdb keeps only in-frame clonotypes and omits some of them. The data hold about 300,000 clones, with approximately 90% observed a single time. Sequenced material: PBMCs. The origin of this receptor is a man aged 35 to 55 in good health and CMV-seropositive. The chain carries TRBV7-3 and TRBJ2-5; tentatively, D is TRBD2 (5 bases). The CDR3 reads CASSVTPGWEQYF. In DNA, the CDR3 is TGTGCCAGCAGCGTAACCCCAGGATGGGAGCAGTACTTC. The complete variable domain, with remaining parts taken from reference TRBV7-3 and TRBJ2-5, reads GAGVSQTPSNKVTEKGKYVELRCDPISGHTALYWYRQSLGQGPEFLIYFQGTGAADDSGLPNDRFFAVRPEGSVSTLKIQRTERGDSAVYLCASSVTPGWEQYFGPGTRLLVL.